The 30 T cell receptor beta chains presented below share a single source sample, sequenced in a study of OX40 agonist ivuxolimab in advanced cancers. Produced via immunoSEQ multiplex PCR; TCRdb's table is partial and in-frame only. The sample comprises tens of thousands of clones, approximately 94% of which are singletons, and 9.5% to 10% rests with the top ten. Sequenced here: CD4+ or CD8+ T cells sorted from blood, sampled in a trial of the OX40 agonist ivuxolimab. These receptors all stem from an adult with an advanced solid tumor such as melanoma, head and neck, liver or kidney cancer.

This clone occurred once. V usage is TRBV11-2 and J usage is TRBJ2-1; 8 bases fit TRBD2. CDR1 is SGHAT, CDR2 FQNNGV, per germline. The CDR3 is 16 residues long. V lost 1 base, J lost 6 bases, and 8 bases stayed unmatched. The CDR3 DNA follows: TGTGCCAGCAGCTTAGCGACGGGAGGGCCTTTCAATGAGCAGTTCTTC. Translation gives CASSLATGGPFNEQFF.

This rearrangement joins TRBV5-1 to TRBJ1-4; D uncertain. Germline CDR1 SGHRS, CDR2 YFSETQ. The ends were cut back, 0 bases at V and 5 bases at J, with 11 bases in the middle. The CDR3 sequence is 15 residues long. The CDR3 DNA reads TGCGCCAGCAGCTTGGCTTTTGGCGTCAATGAAAAACTGTTTTTT. This encodes CASSLAFGVNEKLFF.

The chain is built from TRBV7-2 and TRBJ2-7; D is possibly TRBD2 (6 bases). The CDR3 loop spans 15 amino acids. The V and J ends lost 8 bases and 3 bases respectively, with 20 bases between them. Germline CDR1 is SGHTA and CDR2 is FQGNSA. This CDR3 is CASSFLGGSFYEQYF. In DNA form, the CDR3 reads TGTGCCAGCTCCTTTCTGGGGGGTTCCTTCTACGAGCAGTACTTC.

This sequence joins TRBV27 and TRBJ2-2; D gene ambiguous. V lost 2 bases, J lost 6 bases, and 1 base lay in between. This CDR3 has 11 residues. CDR1 and CDR2 (germline): MNHEY, SMNVEV (reference sequence). In DNA form, the CDR3 reads TGTGCCAGCAGTTTAGCCGGGGAGCTGTTTTTT. Encoded protein: CASSLAGELFF.

V is TRBV9 and J is TRBJ2-5; possibly TRBD2 for D (6 bases). This CDR3 contains 16 residues. Trimming removed 4 bases at V and 0 bases at J, with 16 bases between. CDR1 and CDR2 from the germline V gene are SGDLS and YYNGEE. Here the CDR3 DNA reads TGTGCCAGCAGCACTAACCGGGACTGGAACCAAGAGACCCAGTACTTC. It codes for CASSTNRDWNQETQYF.

The rearrangement links TRBV4-3 to TRBJ2-2; D remains ambiguous. This CDR3 has 13 residues. Germline V gene lookup returns CDR1 LGHNA and CDR2 YSLEER. Trimming removed 1 base at V and 6 bases at J, with 6 bases between. The CDR3 nucleotides read TGCGCCAGCAGCCAAGTCGTCCCCGGGGAGCTGTTTTTT. Translating it yields CASSQVVPGELFF.

V and J are TRBV5-6 and TRBJ1-4; D call uncertain. The CDR3 has 13 amino acids. Germline V gene lookup returns CDR1 SGHDT and CDR2 YYEEEE. Trimming left V 2 bases short and J 6 bases short, with 8 bases between. Written as DNA, the CDR3 is TGTGCCAGCAGCTTTATGGGGTATGAAAAACTGTTTTTT. Its translation: CASSFMGYEKLFF.

The rearrangement joins TRBV5-6 to TRBJ1-6; D is undetermined. V dropped 0 bases and J dropped 10 bases, with 8 bases sitting between them. The length of the CDR3 is 13 residues. The germline V gene encodes CDR1 SGHDT and CDR2 YYEEEE. The CDR3 loop is CASSLGGGSPLHF. The CDR3, as DNA: TGTGCCAGCAGCTTGGGGGGAGGGTCACCCCTCCACTTT.

The gene calls are TRBV27 and TRBJ2-3; 8 bases fit TRBD1. The CDR3 totals 18 residues. The germline CDR1 and CDR2 sequences are MNHEY and SMNVEV (reference sequence). V dropped 3 bases and J dropped 5; count of bases not matched to a gene: 16. The chain's CDR3 is CASSFLPGSGGALDTQYF. The CDR3 nucleotides read TGTGCCAGCAGTTTCCTCCCCGGTTCAGGGGGCGCTTTAGATACGCAGTATTTT.

This chain joins TRBV19 and TRBJ2-4; no definite D call. The V end lost 0 bases, the J end lost 8 bases, and 14 bases lay between the germline ends. Per germline, CDR1 LNHDA and CDR2 SQIVND (reference sequence). The CDR3 runs to 15 residues. In DNA form, the CDR3 reads TGTGCCAGTAGTATAGACCCGGTGCCCCGGGACATTCAGTACTTC. This sequence encodes CASSIDPVPRDIQYF.

The chain uses TRBV4-3 and TRBJ2-7; D is uncertain. Trimming took 0 bases from V and 2 from J, leaving 14 bases between them. Germline lookup yields CDR1 LGHNA and CDR2 YSLEER. The CDR3 runs 16 residues. CDR3 nucleotide sequence: TGCGCCAGCAGCCAAGATGTAGGAACGCTTACCTACGAGCAGTACTTC. Its translation is CASSQDVGTLTYEQYF.

V usage is TRBV28 and J usage is TRBJ2-1; a weak D match, TRBD1 (6 bases). The length of the CDR3 is 16 residues. The germline V and J ends were trimmed by 5 bases and 6 bases, with 20 bases remaining between them. Per the germline V gene, CDR1 is MDHEN and CDR2 is SYDVKM. Here the CDR3 DNA reads TGTGCCAGCAGTGGGATTGAGACAGGAAGGTTCAATGAGCAGTTCTTC. Translation gives CASSGIETGRFNEQFF.

This chain links TRBV6-1 with TRBJ2-3; D unresolved. This CDR3 contains 16 residues. Trimming left V 2 bases short and J 3 bases short, with 15 bases between. Germline assignment: CDR1 MNHNS and CDR2 SASEGT. CDR3 in DNA: TGTGCCAGCAGTGAATTCCCCGGGTTTCAGACAGATACGCAGTATTTT. It yields the protein CASSEFPGFQTDTQYF.

The rearrangement links TRBV28 to TRBJ2-7, with D uncertain. The CDR3 length is 11 residues. Germline V gene sequence: CDR1 MDHEN, CDR2 SYDVKM. The V end lost 3 bases, the J end lost 1 base, and 1 base lay between the germline ends. CDR3 amino acids: CASSFSYEQYF. For the CDR3, the DNA is TGTGCCAGCAGTTTTTCCTACGAGCAGTACTTC.

The chain carries TRBV4-3 and TRBJ2-1; D ambiguous. Trimming took 1 base from V and 5 from J, leaving 6 bases between them. There are 13 residues in the CDR3. Germline loops: CDR1 LGHNA, CDR2 YSLEER. CDR3 DNA sequence: TGCGCCAGCAGCCAAGTTCAGAACAATGAGCAGTTCTTC. This gives the protein CASSQVQNNEQFF.

CDR3 nucleotides: TGTGCCAGCAGCTTGAGCACTCAGGGGATCTTGGGCACTGAAGCTTTCTTT. It codes for CASSLSTQGILGTEAFF. This chain uses TRBV28 with TRBJ1-1, with D perhaps TRBD1 (6 bases). Between the trimmed V and J ends, which lost 6 bases and 4 bases, there was a span of 24 bases. The CDR3 spans 17 residues. The germline gives CDR1 MDHEN, CDR2 SYDVKM.

The chain employs TRBV15 and TRBJ2-7; 11 bases match TRBD2. CDR3 length equals 15 residues. J was trimmed by 6 bases and V by 3 bases; bases with no gene match: 7. Germline CDR1 is LNHNV and CDR2 is YYDKDF (reference sequence). Here the CDR3 DNA reads TGTGCCACCAGCAGTAGCGGGAGGGCCCTATTCGAGCAGTACTTC. Its translation: CATSSSGRALFEQYF.

This chain connects TRBV19 to TRBJ2-1; D call uncertain. Trimming removed 5 bases at V and 3 bases at J, with 2 bases between. CDR3 length: 11 amino acids. Germline V lookup: CDR1 LNHDA, CDR2 SQIVND (reference sequence). This CDR3 reads CASSLYNEQFF. Here the CDR3 DNA reads TGTGCCAGTAGTCTCTACAATGAGCAGTTCTTC.

This rearrangement joins TRBV11-3 to TRBJ2-2; 9 nucleotides agree with TRBD1. V lost 5 bases, J lost 5 bases, and 6 bases stayed unmatched. Germline V gene data show CDR1 as SGHNT and CDR2 as YENEEA. CDR3 length: 15 amino acids. CDR3 nucleotides: TGTGCCAGCAGCCAGGGACAGGGCGGGACCGGGGAGCTGTTTTTT. This encodes CASSQGQGGTGELFF.

The genes are TRBV4-3 and TRBJ2-7; the match to TRBD2 covers 9 bases. V shed 0 bases, J shed 9 bases, and the junction held 9 bases outside the gene matches. Germline V gene data show CDR1 as LGHNA and CDR2 as YSLEER. This CDR3 comprises 15 residues. CDR3 coding DNA: TGCGCCAGCAGCCAAGACGGTAGCGGGAGTTCGGGGCAGTACTTC. Translating it yields CASSQDGSGSSGQYF.

This chain links TRBV19 with TRBJ2-2; D not resolved. Germline values: CDR1 LNHDA, CDR2 SQIVND (reference sequence). CDR3 length equals 13 residues. V was cut by 7 bases and J by 2 bases, with 8 bases left in between. CDR3 nucleotides: TGTGCCAGTACCAGGTTTAACACCGGGGAGCTGTTTTTT. This codes for CASTRFNTGELFF.

The J gene is TRBJ2-7, the V gene TRBV19; D possibly corresponds to TRBD2 (5 bases). Germline V gene data show CDR1 as LNHDA and CDR2 as SQIVND (reference sequence). The CDR3 loop spans 14 amino acids. Trimming shortened V by 5 bases and J by 0 bases, and 11 bases separated the two germline ends. The CDR3 spells CASSGSALSYEQYF. CDR3 bases: TGTGCCAGTAGTGGGAGTGCCCTCTCCTACGAGCAGTACTTC.

This clone was seen more than once but under ten times. This chain joins TRBV7-2 and TRBJ2-7, with 8 bases matching TRBD1. The CDR3 spans 14 residues. Trimming at V came to 5 bases and at J to 3 bases, leaving 6 bases not matched to a gene. CDR1 is SGHTA and CDR2 is FQGNSA in the germline V gene. This chain's CDR3 is CASSTGGTFYEQYF. The CDR3 bases are TGTGCCAGCAGCACAGGGGGTACCTTCTACGAGCAGTACTTC.

This chain connects TRBV11-2 to TRBJ2-1; no clear D gene. The CDR3 is 16 amino acids. Trimming shortened V by 2 bases and J by 5 bases, and 16 bases separated the two germline ends. CDR1 is SGHAT and CDR2 is FQNNGV in the germline V gene. The CDR3 sequence is CASSLLEPAGHNEQFF. CDR3 DNA sequence: TGTGCCAGCAGCTTATTGGAGCCCGCCGGGCACAATGAGCAGTTCTTC.

In its sample, this clone was seen a few times. The chain joins TRBV11-2 to TRBJ2-7, with 8 positions matching TRBD1. Germline V gene sequence: CDR1 SGHAT, CDR2 FQNNGV. The CDR3 loop spans 15 amino acids. Trimming at V came to 2 bases and at J to 3 bases, leaving 6 bases not matched to a gene. The CDR3 is CASSLRTGSNYEQYF. The CDR3, as DNA: TGTGCCAGCAGCTTACGGACAGGGTCCAACTACGAGCAGTACTTC.

The rearrangement uses TRBV27 and TRBJ1-3; D might be TRBD1 (5 bases). The CDR3 extends over 11 amino acids. V shed 8 bases and J shed 7 bases, with 9 bases lying between them. Germline CDR1 is MNHEY and CDR2 is SMNVEV (reference sequence). The CDR3 sequence: CASAPGNTIYF. CDR3 bases: TGTGCCAGCGCCCCAGGGAACACCATATATTTT.

The J gene is TRBJ2-6, the V gene TRBV7-9, with D uncertain. V dropped 0 bases and J dropped 1 base, with 4 bases sitting between them. This CDR3 is 15 amino acids long. The germline V gene has CDR1 SEHNR and CDR2 FQNEAQ (reference sequence). CDR3 amino acids: CASSLAESGANVLTF. The CDR3 region has the DNA TGTGCCAGCAGCTTAGCAGAGTCTGGGGCCAACGTCCTGACTTTC.

The V gene is TRBV14, the J gene TRBJ2-3; 8 bases line up with TRBD2. In germline, CDR1 is SGHDN, CDR2 FVKESK. This CDR3 has 16 residues. V was pared by 3 bases and J by 4 bases, with 9 bases of the junction left unmatched. The CDR3 region has the DNA TGTGCCAGCAGCCAGTTAACGGGAGGGCCCCCAGATACGCAGTATTTT. Translation: CASSQLTGGPPDTQYF.

The rearrangement links TRBV4-1 to TRBJ1-2; 10 bases match TRBD1. Germline values: CDR1 MGHRA, CDR2 YSYEKL. This CDR3 has 15 amino acids. J was trimmed by 5 bases and V by 1 base; bases with no gene match: 4. The CDR3 region has the DNA TGCGCCAGCAGCCAAGGGACAGGGGGTGGGTATGGCTACACCTTC. Protein sequence: CASSQGTGGGYGYTF.

J is TRBJ2-1 and V is TRBV27; TRBD2 matches 9 bases. Germline lookup yields CDR1 MNHEY and CDR2 SMNVEV (reference sequence). The CDR3 loop spans 14 amino acids. V was clipped by 6 bases and J by 5 bases; unmatched bases: 5. CDR3 sequence reads: CASRVSGGHNEQFF. The DNA of the CDR3 is TGTGCCAGCAGGGTTAGCGGGGGCCACAATGAGCAGTTCTTC.